This T cell receptor beta chain emerged from a study of T-cell memory formation after mild COVID-19. Overall study findings and caveats: Among clones contracting day 15 to 85, CD4/CD8 was balanced, whereas later expanders leaned CD4+. Cross-reactive memory appears to have joined, as suggested by some responding clones showing up in pre-infection memory.

Barcoded TCR alpha and TCR beta cDNA libraries with UMIs came from 5'RACE using constant-segment primers. From the 5' RACE reads, TCRdb called clonotypes with MiXCR, one entry per CDR3 protein. The sample has under 250,000 distinct CDR3 sequences, around 25% seen once. The germline V gene encodes CDR1 KGHSH and CDR2 LQKENI. Trimming took off 3 bases at V and 5 bases at J, with 16 bases between the two ends. This CDR3 has 15 residues. In the case of this clonotype: Its target is not known.

This clonotype was obtained from an adult woman who had mild COVID-19 (a few samples of this study predate the infection). Cell type and time point are not known. The sequencing sample was made of PBMCs or a T cell subset sorted from them (not recorded which). V usage is TRBV18 and J usage is TRBJ1-1; D is perhaps TRBD1 (5 bases). The CDR3 DNA follows: TGTGCCAGCTCACCCCAGCGTTGGGACCGGACTGAAGCTTTCTTT. Protein product: CASSPQRWDRTEAFF.